This T cell receptor (beta chain) was documented in a study of cytomegalovirus exposure and HLA in healthy donors. This clone was seen more than once but under ten times. Its antigen is not known. Trimming at V came to 5 bases and at J to 3 bases, leaving 4 bases not matched to a gene. Germline loops: CDR1 SGHTA, CDR2 FQGNSA. The CDR3 is 15 residues long. The PCR ran on 60 Vbeta and 13 Jbeta primers. The data were produced by immunoSEQ multiplex PCR, yet TCRdb's version contains in-frame clones alone and is incomplete. The sample holds 160,000 or so clones; 65% to 85% are singletons and the top ten take over 1.5%. Whole-study findings and limits: A later analysis showed that HLA-associated TCR beta chains had undergone more clonal expansion than equally common others. DRB1 had the most TCR associations and HLA-C the fewest, a later analysis found, with rates varying by HLA locus. In a later analysis, a missense DCLRE1C variant was linked to TCR beta V- and J-gene trimming.

The sequencing sample was made of PBMCs. This clonotype was obtained from a woman aged 18-35 years in good health and CMV-seronegative. V is TRBV7-2 and J is TRBJ1-4; TRBD1 matches at 9 bases. CDR3 residues: CASSPRQGANEKLFF. DNA of the CDR3: TGTGCCAGCAGCCCGCGACAGGGGGCTAATGAAAAACTGTTTTTT.